Listed below are T cell receptor beta chains from one sample, sequenced in a study of a mutant IDH1 vaccine in newly diagnosed glioma. The assay was immunoSEQ multiplex PCR, and TCRdb's table has in-frame clones only and misses some. The table shows approximately 100,000 clones, with over 85% occurring only once. Sequencing was performed on PBMCs, taken from a glioma patient treated with radiotherapy, temozolomide or both. The receptors derive from a woman aged 45-60 years with glioma. Both conserved end residues are part of each CDR3. Each record gives: clone size, D gene, V gene, CDR3 length, J gene, CDR3 DNA, CDR3 protein. The D gene is left open where the match is weak. Clone size is not always given. Where it is, it says once, few, many or a class for expanded clones.

clone_size: -; d_call: -; v_call: TRBV19; cdr3_length: 15; j_call: TRBJ2-2; cdr3_nt: TGTGCCAGTAGTCGACAGGCGGGTGATACCGGGGAGCTGTTTTTT; cdr3_aa: CASSRQAGDTGELFF
clone_size: -; d_call: -; v_call: TRBV7-8; cdr3_length: 14; j_call: TRBJ2-7; cdr3_nt: TGTGCCAGCAGTCCTTTGACGGGAAACTACGAGCAGTACTTC; cdr3_aa: CASSPLTGNYEQYF
clone_size: -; d_call: TRBD1; v_call: TRBV11-2; cdr3_length: 15; j_call: TRBJ1-6; cdr3_nt: TGTGCCAGCAGCTTAAGGGGGGACAGGGGTTCACCCCTCCACTTT; cdr3_aa: CASSLRGDRGSPLHF
clone_size: -; d_call: -; v_call: TRBV18; cdr3_length: 15; j_call: TRBJ1-6; cdr3_nt: TGTGCCAGCTCACAAGCGGGCACCTATAATTCACCCCTCCACTTT; cdr3_aa: CASSQAGTYNSPLHF
clone_size: few; d_call: TRBD1; v_call: TRBV6-4; cdr3_length: 16; j_call: TRBJ2-3; cdr3_nt: TGTGCCAGCACGTCCCGGGACAGGGCCCCGTGGGGTACGCAGTATTTT; cdr3_aa: CASTSRDRAPWGTQYF
clone_size: -; d_call: -; v_call: TRBV13; cdr3_length: 16; j_call: TRBJ2-5; cdr3_nt: TGTGCCAGCAGCGATACCCTGGGGAGGGGGCCGGAGACCCAGTACTTC; cdr3_aa: CASSDTLGRGPETQYF
clone_size: -; d_call: -; v_call: TRBV6-5; cdr3_length: 15; j_call: TRBJ1-6; cdr3_nt: TGTGCCAGTCTTCAGGGGATCTCCTATAATTCACCCCTCCACTTT; cdr3_aa: CASLQGISYNSPLHF
clone_size: -; d_call: -; v_call: TRBV5-8; cdr3_length: 16; j_call: TRBJ2-5; cdr3_nt: TGTGCCAGCACCGCTTTAGTAACGGACTCCCAAGAGACCCAGTACTTC; cdr3_aa: CASTALVTDSQETQYF
clone_size: -; d_call: -; v_call: TRBV4-1; cdr3_length: 16; j_call: TRBJ1-3; cdr3_nt: TGCGCCAGCAGCCAAACAGGTTTACTCTCTGGAAACACCATATATTTT; cdr3_aa: CASSQTGLLSGNTIYF
clone_size: once; d_call: TRBD1; v_call: TRBV6-1; cdr3_length: 15; j_call: TRBJ2-7; cdr3_nt: TGTGCCAGCAGTGAGCAACTGGACAGGGTCTACGAGCAGTACTTC; cdr3_aa: CASSEQLDRVYEQYF
clone_size: -; d_call: -; v_call: TRBV7-2; cdr3_length: 14; j_call: TRBJ1-1; cdr3_nt: TGTGCCAGCAGCTTAGTGGCAGCGAACACTGAAGCTTTCTTT; cdr3_aa: CASSLVAANTEAFF
clone_size: -; d_call: -; v_call: TRBV4-1; cdr3_length: 15; j_call: TRBJ1-5; cdr3_nt: TGCGCCAGCAGCCAATCCCGGGACAATGGTCAGCCCCAGCATTTT; cdr3_aa: CASSQSRDNGQPQHF
clone_size: -; d_call: TRBD1; v_call: TRBV10-3; cdr3_length: 16; j_call: TRBJ2-3; cdr3_nt: TGTGCCATCATGACCCCCGGACAGGAAATTACAGATACGCAGTATTTT; cdr3_aa: CAIMTPGQEITDTQYF
clone_size: -; d_call: TRBD1; v_call: TRBV28; cdr3_length: 13; j_call: TRBJ1-2; cdr3_nt: TGTGCCAGCAGTTTGGGGACAGGATATGGCTACACCTTC; cdr3_aa: CASSLGTGYGYTF
clone_size: -; d_call: TRBD1; v_call: TRBV30; cdr3_length: 14; j_call: TRBJ1-5; cdr3_nt: TGTGCCTGGACCGGACAGGGGGCATTTCAGCCCCAGCATTTT; cdr3_aa: CAWTGQGAFQPQHF
clone_size: -; d_call: -; v_call: TRBV5-4; cdr3_length: 15; j_call: TRBJ2-7; cdr3_nt: TGTGCCAGCAGCCCCCGGGCCGGACTCTCCTACGAGCAGTACTTC; cdr3_aa: CASSPRAGLSYEQYF
clone_size: -; d_call: TRBD1; v_call: TRBV28; cdr3_length: 14; j_call: TRBJ2-4; cdr3_nt: TGTGCCAGCAGTTTCTCCGGACAGGGGGACATTCAGTACTTC; cdr3_aa: CASSFSGQGDIQYF
clone_size: -; d_call: TRBD1; v_call: TRBV4-2; cdr3_length: 14; j_call: TRBJ2-5; cdr3_nt: TGTGCCAGCAGCCAAGGACAGGGTTGGGAGACCCAGTACTTC; cdr3_aa: CASSQGQGWETQYF
clone_size: -; d_call: TRBD1; v_call: TRBV12-5; cdr3_length: 16; j_call: TRBJ2-4; cdr3_nt: TGTGCTAGTGGTTCACCCCCGACAGGGGGCAGGAACATTCAGTACTTC; cdr3_aa: CASGSPPTGGRNIQYF
clone_size: -; d_call: -; v_call: TRBV10-2; cdr3_length: 16; j_call: TRBJ2-2; cdr3_nt: TGCGCCAGCAGTGGTACCTTTAGGACGAACACCGGGGAGCTGTTTTTT; cdr3_aa: CASSGTFRTNTGELFF
clone_size: -; d_call: -; v_call: TRBV28; cdr3_length: 13; j_call: TRBJ1-5; cdr3_nt: TGTGCCAGCAGGGTGACAATTCCTCAGCCCCAGCATTTT; cdr3_aa: CASRVTIPQPQHF
clone_size: -; d_call: TRBD2; v_call: TRBV5-8; cdr3_length: 15; j_call: TRBJ2-5; cdr3_nt: TGTGCCAGCAGAATTAGCGGGAGGCTGTCGGAGACCCAGTACTTC; cdr3_aa: CASRISGRLSETQYF
clone_size: -; d_call: -; v_call: TRBV4-1; cdr3_length: 15; j_call: TRBJ1-3; cdr3_nt: TGCGCCAGCAGCCAGATCCAGGGAACTGGAAACACCATATATTTT; cdr3_aa: CASSQIQGTGNTIYF
clone_size: -; d_call: -; v_call: TRBV20-1; cdr3_length: 11; j_call: TRBJ1-1; cdr3_nt: TGCAGTGCTAGAGAAGGCCCGACGGCTTTCTTT; cdr3_aa: CSAREGPTAFF
clone_size: -; d_call: -; v_call: TRBV6-1; cdr3_length: 14; j_call: TRBJ1-1; cdr3_nt: TGTGCCAGCAGCTTAACGGAGGGGGACACTGAAGCTTTCTTT; cdr3_aa: CASSLTEGDTEAFF
clone_size: -; d_call: -; v_call: TRBV5-1; cdr3_length: 13; j_call: TRBJ1-2; cdr3_nt: TGCGCCAGCAGCTTGGGGCGGGAGGATGGCTACACCTTC; cdr3_aa: CASSLGREDGYTF
clone_size: -; d_call: TRBD2; v_call: TRBV5-4; cdr3_length: 14; j_call: TRBJ2-7; cdr3_nt: TGTGCCAGCCGCTACGCGGGAGGGCCATACGAGCAGTACTTC; cdr3_aa: CASRYAGGPYEQYF
clone_size: -; d_call: TRBD1; v_call: TRBV28; cdr3_length: 14; j_call: TRBJ2-7; cdr3_nt: TGTGCCAGCAGTTTGGAGACAGGGTTCTACGAGCAGTACTTC; cdr3_aa: CASSLETGFYEQYF
clone_size: once; d_call: -; v_call: TRBV7-9; cdr3_length: 15; j_call: TRBJ1-1; cdr3_nt: TGTGCCAGCAGCCTACGGGGGCAGGTGAACACTGAAGCTTTCTTT; cdr3_aa: CASSLRGQVNTEAFF
clone_size: -; d_call: -; v_call: TRBV7-9; cdr3_length: 16; j_call: TRBJ2-7; cdr3_nt: TGTGCCAGCAGCTTCCCACCCGGGGCGACCTCCTACGAGCAGTACTTC; cdr3_aa: CASSFPPGATSYEQYF
clone_size: -; d_call: -; v_call: TRBV7-8; cdr3_length: 13; j_call: TRBJ2-1; cdr3_nt: TGTGCCAGCGGGGCTGGAACCTACAATGAGCAGTTCTTC; cdr3_aa: CASGAGTYNEQFF
clone_size: -; d_call: TRBD1; v_call: TRBV9; cdr3_length: 16; j_call: TRBJ2-1; cdr3_nt: TGTGCCAGCAGCCCTCAGACAGGGCTCCCCTACAATGAGCAGTTCTTC; cdr3_aa: CASSPQTGLPYNEQFF
clone_size: -; d_call: -; v_call: TRBV7-3; cdr3_length: 12; j_call: TRBJ2-3; cdr3_nt: TGTGCCAGCAAAGTTGAGGAGGATACGCAGTATTTT; cdr3_aa: CASKVEEDTQYF